This T cell receptor beta chain is from a study of T cell clonality in common variable immunodeficiency. Whole-study results and caveats: In common variable immunodeficiency, TCR beta chains reportedly carried fewer deletions and N-nucleotide insertions. CVID subjects showed higher TCRbeta clonality than healthy controls.

The method was immunoSEQ multiplex PCR; TCRdb's version includes in-frame clones alone and lacks a portion of them. This sample has 30,000 to 40,000 clones, each found more than once. This clone has a count of ten or more. The antigen is not known. The DNA ends 3 residues before the CDR3 does, and the rest of the CDR3 is filled in from the germline J gene. The ends were cut back, 7 bases at V and 6 bases at J, with 10 bases in the middle. This CDR3 has 12 residues. CDR1 LNHDA and CDR2 SQIVND come from the germline V gene (reference sequence). The rearrangement uses TRBV19 and TRBJ2-1; no definite D call. Sequencing was performed on peripheral blood mononuclear cells. This clonotype originated in a person aged 18 to 70 in good health. The DNA read from the CDR3 is TGTGCCAGTATTAGTTTTGGCAATGAG. It translates to CASISFGNE. The full CDR3 reads CASISFGNEQFF.